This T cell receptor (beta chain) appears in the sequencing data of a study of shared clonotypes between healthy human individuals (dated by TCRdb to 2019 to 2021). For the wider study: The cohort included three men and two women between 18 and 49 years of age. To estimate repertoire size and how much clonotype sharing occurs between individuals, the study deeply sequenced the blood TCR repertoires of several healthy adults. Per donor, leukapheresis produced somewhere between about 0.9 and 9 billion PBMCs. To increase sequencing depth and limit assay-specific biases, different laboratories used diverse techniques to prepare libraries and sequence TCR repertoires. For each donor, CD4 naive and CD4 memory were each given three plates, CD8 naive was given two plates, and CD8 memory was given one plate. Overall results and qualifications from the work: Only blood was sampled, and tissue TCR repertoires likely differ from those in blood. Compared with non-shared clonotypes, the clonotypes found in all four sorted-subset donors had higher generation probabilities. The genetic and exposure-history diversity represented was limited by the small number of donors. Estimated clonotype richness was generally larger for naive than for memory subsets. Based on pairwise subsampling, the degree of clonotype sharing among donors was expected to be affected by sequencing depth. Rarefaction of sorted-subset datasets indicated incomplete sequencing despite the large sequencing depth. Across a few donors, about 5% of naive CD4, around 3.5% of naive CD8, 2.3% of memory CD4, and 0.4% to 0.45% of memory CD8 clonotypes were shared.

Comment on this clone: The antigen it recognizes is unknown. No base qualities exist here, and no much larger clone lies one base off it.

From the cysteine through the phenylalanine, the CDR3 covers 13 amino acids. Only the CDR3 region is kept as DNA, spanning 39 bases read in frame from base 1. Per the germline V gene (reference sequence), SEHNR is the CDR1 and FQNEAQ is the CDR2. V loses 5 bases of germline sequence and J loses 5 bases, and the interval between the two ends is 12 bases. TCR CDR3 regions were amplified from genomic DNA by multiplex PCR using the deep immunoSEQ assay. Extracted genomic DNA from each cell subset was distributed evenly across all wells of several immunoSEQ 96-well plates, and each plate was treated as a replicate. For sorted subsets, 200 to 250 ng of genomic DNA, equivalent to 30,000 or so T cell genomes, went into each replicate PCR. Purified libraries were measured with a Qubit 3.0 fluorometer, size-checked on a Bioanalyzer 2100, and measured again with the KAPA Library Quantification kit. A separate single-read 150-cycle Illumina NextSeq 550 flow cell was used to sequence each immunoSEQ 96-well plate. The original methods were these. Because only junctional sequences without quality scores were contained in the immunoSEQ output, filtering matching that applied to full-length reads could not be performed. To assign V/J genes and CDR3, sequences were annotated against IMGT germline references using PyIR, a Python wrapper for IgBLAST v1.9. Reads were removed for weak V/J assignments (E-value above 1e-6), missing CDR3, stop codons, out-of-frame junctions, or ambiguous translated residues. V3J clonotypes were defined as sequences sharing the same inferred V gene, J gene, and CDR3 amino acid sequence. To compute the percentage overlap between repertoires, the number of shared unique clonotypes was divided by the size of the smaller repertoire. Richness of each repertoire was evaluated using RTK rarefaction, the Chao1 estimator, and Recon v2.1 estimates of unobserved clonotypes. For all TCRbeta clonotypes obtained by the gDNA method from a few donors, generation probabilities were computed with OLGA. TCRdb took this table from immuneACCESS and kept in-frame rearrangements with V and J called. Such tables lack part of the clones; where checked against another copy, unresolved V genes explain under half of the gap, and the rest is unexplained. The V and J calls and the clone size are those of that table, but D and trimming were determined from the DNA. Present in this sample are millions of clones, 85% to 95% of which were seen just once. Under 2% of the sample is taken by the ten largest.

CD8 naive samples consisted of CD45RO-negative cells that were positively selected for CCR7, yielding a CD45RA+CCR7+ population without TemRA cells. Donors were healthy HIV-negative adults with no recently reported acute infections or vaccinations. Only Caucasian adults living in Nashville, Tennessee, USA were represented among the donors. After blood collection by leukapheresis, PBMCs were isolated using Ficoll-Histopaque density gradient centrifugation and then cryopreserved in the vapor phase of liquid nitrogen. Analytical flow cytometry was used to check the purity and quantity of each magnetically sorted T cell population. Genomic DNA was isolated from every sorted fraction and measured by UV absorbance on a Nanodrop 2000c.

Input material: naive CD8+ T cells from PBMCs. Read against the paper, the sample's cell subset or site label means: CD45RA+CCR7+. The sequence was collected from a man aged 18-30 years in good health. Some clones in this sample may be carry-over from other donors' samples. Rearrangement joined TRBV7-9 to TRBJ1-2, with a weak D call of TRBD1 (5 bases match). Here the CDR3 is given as CASSPERGYGYTF. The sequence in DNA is TGTGCCAGCAGCCCCGAAAGGGGATATGGCTACACCTTC.